One and the same sample provided the 3 T cell receptor beta chains below, sequenced in a study of PD-1 blockade in classical Hodgkin lymphoma (dated by TCRdb to 2019 to 2021). The sample's time point, from its label and the paper: cycle 2 day 1 (C2D1) of nivolumab. All trial patients had relapsed after autologous stem cell transplantation, with cohorts A, B and C differing in prior brentuximab vedotin exposure. The library was obtained by the immunoSEQ multiplex PCR assay. In its TCRdb copy, this immuneACCESS table keeps in-frame sequences only and misses some clones. Where compared with another copy, unresolved V genes explain less than half of these, and the others have no known cause. The sample has about 11,000 clones on record, around 80% of them singletons. Of the sample, roughly 5% falls within the top ten clones. The sample in question was peripheral blood mononuclear cells (PBMCs), obtained before the second cycle of nivolumab. The source is a human donor with classical Hodgkin lymphoma.

The chain combines TRBV11-2 with TRBJ2-7; unclear D gene. V gave up 1 base and J gave up 4 bases, with 14 bases separating them. The CDR3 is made up of 15 amino acids. Per the germline V gene, CDR1 is SGHAT and CDR2 is FQNNGV. CDR3 bases: TGTGCCAGCAGCTTAGTCGGACCCGCGGTGTACGAGCAGTACTTC. Encoded protein: CASSLVGPAVYEQYF.

V and J are TRBV7-9 and TRBJ2-2, with 8 bases fitting TRBD2. From germline, CDR1 is SEHNR and CDR2 FQNEAQ (reference sequence). The CDR3 is 16 amino acids. V was pared by 4 bases and J by 2 bases, with 6 bases of the junction left unmatched. CDR3 nucleotide sequence: TGTGCCAGCAGCTCCCCGGGGGGGGCAAACACCGGGGAGCTGTTTTTT. It translates to CASSSPGGANTGELFF. The entire variable domain, with the rest obtained from reference TRBV7-9 and TRBJ2-2, is as follows: DTGVSQNPRHKITKRGQNVTFRCDPISEHNRLYWYRQTLGQGPEFLTYFQNEAQLEKSRLLSDRFSAERPKGSFSTLEIQRTEQGDSAMYLCASSSPGGANTGELFFGEGSRLTVL.

This clone was counted a single time. This sequence joins TRBV2 and TRBJ1-1, with no clear D. With 1 base removed from V and 1 base from J, the gap between germline ends came to 10 bases. Germline CDR1 SNHLY, CDR2 FYNNEI. The CDR3 length is 15 residues. The CDR3 reads CASSEDSGRNTEAFF. The CDR3, as DNA: TGTGCCAGCAGTGAAGACTCCGGCCGGAACACTGAAGCTTTCTTT.